This is a list of T cell receptor beta chains from one sample in a study of blood T cell repertoires in COVID-19. Assay used: immunoSEQ multiplex PCR; TCRdb lists only in-frame clones, some missing. This sample has a few hundred thousand clones, with about 86% found just once. Material: PBMCs or T cells enriched from blood (not recorded which). The receptors here all came from a woman in her thirties who had been exposed to COVID-19. CDR3s include the opening cysteine and the closing phenylalanine or tryptophan. A D gene is named only where the DNA matches it firmly. Expanded clones get a size class; other rows say once, few or many, or leave the size out.

D: -; size: -; J: TRBJ2-7; V: TRBV29-1; CDR3: CSVERDTGYEQYF; DNA: TGCAGCGTTGAAAGGGACACAGGCTACGAGCAGTACTTC
D: -; size: -; J: TRBJ1-6; V: TRBV30; CDR3: CAWSVGGGSPLHF; DNA: TGTGCCTGGAGTGTGGGGGGAGGTTCACCCCTCCACTTT
D: -; size: -; J: TRBJ2-3; V: TRBV4-1; CDR3: CASSHNTDTQYF; DNA: TGCGCCAGCAGCCATAACACAGATACGCAGTATTTT
D: -; size: -; J: TRBJ1-1; V: TRBV6-2/TRBV6-3; CDR3: CASSPPQGGTEAFF; DNA: TGTGCCAGCAGCCCCCCCCAGGGTGGGACTGAAGCTTTCTTT
D: -; size: few; J: TRBJ1-5; V: TRBV19; CDR3: CASGQTLNQPQHF; DNA: TGTGCCAGTGGTCAGACACTGAATCAGCCCCAGCATTTT
D: -; size: few; J: TRBJ1-1; V: TRBV30; CDR3: CAWSPQGWGTEAFF; DNA: TGTGCCTGGAGTCCTCAGGGTTGGGGCACTGAAGCTTTCTTT
D: -; size: once; J: TRBJ1-6; V: TRBV11-3; CDR3: CASSYTGHVGDNSPLHF; DNA: TGTGCCAGCAGCTATACAGGGCATGTTGGGGATAATTCACCCCTCCACTTT
D: TRBD1; size: -; J: TRBJ1-4; V: TRBV30; CDR3: CAWSPPGQGATNEKLFF; DNA: TGTGCCTGGAGCCCACCGGGACAGGGGGCCACTAATGAAAAACTGTTTTTT
D: TRBD1; size: once; J: TRBJ1-5; V: TRBV5-1; CDR3: CASSPVRQGARRNQPQHF; DNA: TGCGCCAGCAGCCCGGTCAGGCAGGGGGCAAGGAGGAATCAGCCCCAGCATTTT
D: -; size: -; J: TRBJ2-3; V: TRBV3-1/TRBV3-2; CDR3: CASSQDPPWGLADTQYF; DNA: TGTGCCAGCAGCCAAGATCCCCCATGGGGGCTGGCAGATACGCAGTATTTT
D: TRBD1; size: -; J: TRBJ2-5; V: TRBV3-1/TRBV3-2; CDR3: CASSRGQGMETQYF; DNA: TGTGCCAGCAGCCGGGGACAGGGGATGGAGACCCAGTACTTC
D: TRBD1; size: -; J: TRBJ1-4; V: TRBV9; CDR3: CASSPGTGGLTNEKLFF; DNA: TGTGCCAGCAGCCCGGGGACAGGGGGTTTGACTAATGAAAAACTGTTTTTT
D: TRBD1; size: few; J: TRBJ2-6; V: TRBV5-1; CDR3: CASSLGTGGSISGANVLTF; DNA: TGCGCCAGCAGCTTGGGAACAGGGGGCTCAATCTCTGGGGCCAACGTCCTGACTTTC
D: -; size: few; J: TRBJ2-5; V: TRBV12-3/TRBV12-4; CDR3: CASSLSGLETQYF; DNA: TGTGCCAGCAGTTTATCAGGGTTGGAGACCCAGTACTTC
D: -; size: -; J: TRBJ2-3; V: TRBV9; CDR3: CASSIVGGDPYTDTQYF; DNA: TGTGCCAGCAGCATCGTCGGCGGGGACCCCTACACAGATACGCAGTATTTT
D: -; size: few; J: TRBJ1-1; V: TRBV6-1; CDR3: CASSEEGHLTEAFF; DNA: TGTGCCAGCAGTGAAGAGGGGCACCTCACTGAAGCTTTCTTT
D: TRBD1; size: -; J: TRBJ2-7; V: TRBV5-5; CDR3: CASSLVGGQGAYEQYF; DNA: TGTGCCAGCAGCTTGGTGGGTGGACAGGGGGCGTACGAGCAGTACTTC
D: -; size: -; J: TRBJ2-7; V: TRBV12-3/TRBV12-4; CDR3: CASSPGDAYEQYF; DNA: TGTGCCAGCAGCCCCGGGGATGCCTACGAGCAGTACTTC
D: -; size: -; J: TRBJ2-1; V: TRBV5-5; CDR3: CASSFAQGHYNEQFF; DNA: TGTGCCAGCAGCTTCGCACAGGGACATTACAATGAGCAGTTCTTC
D: -; size: -; J: TRBJ1-1; V: TRBV5-1; CDR3: CASSRGQNTEAFF; DNA: TGCGCCAGCAGCAGGGGACAGAACACTGAAGCTTTCTTT
D: TRBD1; size: -; J: TRBJ2-7; V: TRBV7-6; CDR3: CASSYRGLAYEQYF; DNA: TGTGCCAGCAGCTACAGGGGGCTCGCCTACGAGCAGTACTTC
D: TRBD2; size: -; J: TRBJ2-1; V: TRBV6-4; CDR3: CASSDRGLAGLDEQFF; DNA: TGTGCCAGCAGTGACCGGGGACTAGCGGGGTTAGATGAGCAGTTCTTC
D: TRBD1; size: -; J: TRBJ1-6; V: TRBV5-1; CDR3: CASSSTGTANNSPLHF; DNA: TGCGCCAGCAGCTCTACCGGGACAGCAAATAATTCACCCCTCCACTTT
D: -; size: once; J: TRBJ1-2; V: TRBV19; CDR3: CASSLSYGYTF; DNA: TGTGCCAGTAGTCTATCCTATGGCTACACCTTC
D: TRBD2; size: -; J: TRBJ2-3; V: TRBV2; CDR3: CASRFERGDTQYF; DNA: TGTGCCAGCAGGTTCGAGCGGGGAGATACGCAGTATTTT
D: -; size: -; J: TRBJ1-1; V: TRBV6-5; CDR3: CASRWGVEAFF; DNA: TGTGCCAGCAGGTGGGGAGTTGAAGCTTTCTTT
D: -; size: -; J: TRBJ2-2; V: TRBV19; CDR3: CASSRNRAGELFF; DNA: TGTGCCAGTAGTCGAAACAGGGCCGGGGAGCTGTTTTTT
D: TRBD2; size: -; J: TRBJ2-1; V: TRBV11-3; CDR3: CASRHREGEQFF; DNA: TGTGCCAGCAGACACCGGGAGGGTGAGCAGTTCTTC
D: TRBD1; size: -; J: TRBJ1-1; V: TRBV19; CDR3: CASSSDSRGVNTEAFF; DNA: TGTGCCAGTAGTTCGGACTCCAGGGGGGTAAACACTGAAGCTTTCTTT
D: TRBD1; size: -; J: TRBJ2-1; V: TRBV6-5; CDR3: CASSYVDRGNEQFF; DNA: TGTGCCAGCAGTTACGTGGACAGGGGCAATGAGCAGTTCTTC
D: -; size: -; J: TRBJ1-3; V: TRBV5-1; CDR3: CASSLLGFSGNTIYF; DNA: TGCGCCAGCAGCTTATTGGGCTTCTCTGGAAACACCATATATTTT
D: TRBD1; size: -; J: TRBJ1-2; V: TRBV3-1/TRBV3-2; CDR3: CASSPTRDSLAGYTF; DNA: TGTGCCAGCAGCCCCACCCGGGACAGCCTGGCTGGCTACACCTTC
D: TRBD2; size: -; J: TRBJ2-3; V: TRBV7-2; CDR3: CASRLAGGKDTQYF; DNA: TGTGCCAGCAGACTAGCGGGGGGCAAGGATACGCAGTATTTT
D: TRBD1; size: -; J: TRBJ2-7; V: TRBV28; CDR3: CASSLFRDRGNEQYF; DNA: TGTGCCAGCAGTTTATTTCGGGACAGGGGAAACGAGCAGTACTTC
D: TRBD1; size: -; J: TRBJ1-4; V: TRBV5-1; CDR3: CASSKGADGANEKLFF; DNA: TGCGCCAGCAGCAAGGGGGCGGACGGCGCTAATGAAAAACTGTTTTTT
D: TRBD2; size: -; J: TRBJ2-1; V: TRBV9; CDR3: CASSVEGTSTYNEQFF; DNA: TGTGCCAGCAGCGTAGAGGGGACTAGCACCTACAATGAGCAGTTCTTC
D: -; size: -; J: TRBJ2-3; V: TRBV21-1; CDR3: CASSSRGAPLSSDTQYF; DNA: TGTGCCAGCAGCTCGCGGGGGGCACCGCTTAGTTCAGATACGCAGTATTTT
D: TRBD2; size: -; J: TRBJ2-1; V: TRBV7-9; CDR3: CASSLVTSGEQFF; DNA: TGTGCCAGCAGCTTAGTGACTAGCGGTGAGCAGTTCTTC
D: -; size: -; J: TRBJ1-5; V: TRBV6-6; CDR3: CASSRDPGGNQPQHF; DNA: TGTGCCAGCAGTCGGGACCCGGGGGGCAATCAGCCCCAGCATTTT
D: TRBD2; size: -; J: TRBJ2-1; V: TRBV24-1; CDR3: CATSDMGLAGLEQFF; DNA: TGTGCCACCAGTGATATGGGACTAGCGGGACTTGAGCAGTTCTTC
D: TRBD2; size: -; J: TRBJ2-5; V: TRBV5-1; CDR3: CASSLRPSGGDQETQYF; DNA: TGCGCCAGCAGCTTACGGCCTAGCGGGGGCGACCAAGAGACCCAGTACTTC
D: -; size: -; J: TRBJ1-6; V: TRBV27; CDR3: CASSWGVGNSPLHF; DNA: TGTGCCAGCTCCTGGGGGGTGGGAAATTCACCCCTCCACTTT
D: -; size: -; J: TRBJ1-1; V: TRBV13; CDR3: CASSLGEGTEAFF; DNA: TGTGCCAGCAGCTTAGGCGAGGGCACTGAAGCTTTCTTT
D: -; size: few; J: TRBJ1-6; V: TRBV27; CDR3: CASSQVRYNSPLHF; DNA: TGTGCCAGCAGCCAGGTTCGTTATAATTCACCCCTCCACTTT
D: TRBD1; size: -; J: TRBJ1-2; V: TRBV5-6; CDR3: CASSLRRDRTNYGYTF; DNA: TGTGCCAGCAGCTTGAGGCGGGACAGGACTAACTATGGCTACACCTTC
D: TRBD1; size: -; J: TRBJ1-2; V: TRBV27; CDR3: CASRGTGSYGYTF; DNA: TGTGCCAGCCGGGGGACAGGGAGCTATGGCTACACTTTC
D: -; size: -; J: TRBJ2-7; V: TRBV30; CDR3: CAWSPLQGLASYEQYF; DNA: TGTGCCTGGAGTCCCCTCCAGGGCTTGGCCTCCTACGAGCAGTACTTC
D: -; size: -; J: TRBJ1-2; V: TRBV10-3; CDR3: CAISASSGGGGDGYTF; DNA: TGTGCCATCAGTGCCTCATCCGGAGGGGGGGGAGATGGCTACACCTTC